The 21 T cell receptor beta chains reported below all come from one sample, sequenced in a study of beta chain features in type 1 diabetes. What was sequenced were expressed TCRB transcripts, since all of the isolated RNA had been reverse transcribed. The table came from immunoSEQ multiplex PCR; TCRdb's copy has only in-frame clones and leaves some out. The sample records about 620,000 clones, roughly 15% being singletons. Sequenced sample: naive CD4+ T cells from blood. The source is a man younger than 30 in good health.

With respect to this clone: The sample carries other DNA sequences with the same CDR3. The V gene is TRBV2, the J gene TRBJ2-7; D uncertain. There are 11 residues in the CDR3. Germline V lookup: CDR1 SNHLY, CDR2 FYNNEI. The V gene lost 7 bases and the J gene lost 4 bases, with 8 bases spanning the gap. In DNA, the CDR3 is TGTGCCAGCACCCGAGCTTACGAGCAGTACTTC. Protein sequence: CASTRAYEQYF.

The CDR3 sequence: CASSPGTLSADEQFF. For the CDR3, the DNA is TGTGCCAGCAGCCCAGGGACACTCTCTGCGGATGAGCAGTTCTTC. V is TRBV11-2 and J is TRBJ2-1; D is perhaps TRBD1 (6 bases). CDR1 and CDR2 (germline): SGHAT, FQNNGV. V dropped 5 bases and J dropped 8 bases, with 19 bases sitting between them. This CDR3 has 15 residues.

The chain uses TRBV7-2 and TRBJ2-4, with D unclear. In germline, CDR1 is SGHTA, CDR2 FQGNSA. The V end was cut by 2 bases, the J end by 0 bases, with 8 bases between. The CDR3 spans 15 residues. CDR3 sequence (DNA): TGTGCCAGCAGCTTAAATCCACTAGCCAAAAACATTCAGTACTTC. This gives the protein CASSLNPLAKNIQYF.

This clone was picked up a small number of times. The genes are TRBV21-1 and TRBJ1-4. TRBV21-1 corresponds to a pseudogene. The CDR3 extends over 17 amino acids. CDR3 loop: CASSKGGRHSTNEKLFF. The CDR3, as DNA: TGTGCCAGCAGCAAAGGAGGAAGACACTCAACTAATGAAAAACTGTTTTTT.

V usage is TRBV19 and J usage is TRBJ1-2, with D hard to call. Germline CDR1 reads LNHDA; CDR2 reads SQIVND (reference sequence). CDR3 length: 13 residues. The germline V and J ends were trimmed by 6 bases and 4 bases, with 12 bases remaining between them. CDR3 sequence (DNA): TGTGCCAGTAGAAAGACGGGAAGCTATGGCTACACCTTC. Its protein is CASRKTGSYGYTF.

This clone came up a few times. The chain is built from TRBV7-9 and TRBJ2-7; 7 bases are a match to TRBD2. The CDR3 totals 16 residues. Germline CDR1 and CDR2: SEHNR and FQNEAQ (reference sequence). The junction had 15 bases not matched to a gene; V was cut back by 3 bases and J by 7 bases. The CDR3 nucleotides are TGTGCCAGCAGCTTCCCAGGGCCGCGGGGGAAGAGGGAGCAGTACTTC. This translates into CASSFPGPRGKREQYF. Based on the CDR3 plus reference TRBV7-9 and TRBJ2-7, the full variable domain is DTGVSQNPRHKITKRGQNVTFRCDPISEHNRLYWYRQTLGQGPEFLTYFQNEAQLEKSRLLSDRFSAERPKGSFSTLEIQRTEQGDSAMYLCASSFPGPRGKREQYFGPGTRLTVT.

The table lists this clone with a few counts. The gene calls are TRBV7-9 and TRBJ2-7, with TRBD2 matching 7 bases. Trimming took 5 bases from V and 5 from J; bases not matched to a gene: 9. The CDR3 sequence is 14 residues long. CDR1 SEHNR and CDR2 FQNEAQ come from the germline V gene (reference sequence). This CDR3 reads CASSAPGGGNEQYF. CDR3 DNA sequence: TGTGCCAGCAGCGCCCCGGGGGGAGGTAACGAGCAGTACTTC.

The V gene is TRBV4-3, the J gene TRBJ1-1; no clear D. V gave up 4 bases and J gave up 0 bases, with 6 bases separating them. The germline V gene encodes CDR1 LGHNA and CDR2 YSLEER. CDR3 length equals 13 residues. The CDR3 region is CASSRVMNTEAFF. The CDR3, as DNA: TGCGCCAGCAGCCGCGTAATGAACACTGAAGCTTTCTTT.

This clone was found a few times. V gene TRBV2 combines with J gene TRBJ1-1; D gene uncertain. Germline loops: CDR1 SNHLY, CDR2 FYNNEI. This CDR3 comprises 14 residues. The V and J ends lost 4 bases and 5 bases respectively, with 14 bases between them. The CDR3: CASSVAITVTEAFF. The CDR3 nucleotides read TGTGCCAGCAGTGTGGCAATTACAGTGACTGAAGCTTTCTTT.

In its sample, this clone was seen a few times. The J gene is TRBJ2-3, the V gene TRBV10-3; D gene unclear. V gave up 0 bases and J gave up 0 bases, with 10 bases separating them. The germline V gene has CDR1 ENHRY and CDR2 SYGVKD. The CDR3 spans 16 residues. The CDR3 protein is CAISESAFRSTDTQYF. The CDR3 DNA reads TGTGCCATCAGTGAGTCGGCATTCCGTAGCACAGATACGCAGTATTTT.

V and J are TRBV11-2 and TRBJ2-7, with a possible D match to TRBD1 (6 bases). V was clipped by 4 bases and J by 2 bases, with 15 bases between them. The CDR3 spans 15 residues. Germline V gene lookup returns CDR1 SGHAT and CDR2 FQNNGV. CDR3 loop: CASSSAYGGAYEQYF. CDR3 in DNA: TGTGCCAGCAGCTCCGCCTATGGGGGCGCCTACGAGCAGTACTTC.

As to this clone: This CDR3 is also generated by other DNA sequences in the sample. V usage is TRBV9 and J usage is TRBJ1-1, with D unresolved. CDR3 length equals 13 residues. Trimming shortened V by 0 bases and J by 1 base, and 4 bases separated the two germline ends. The germline CDR1 and CDR2 sequences are SGDLS and YYNGEE. CDR3 protein: CASSVGRNTEAFF. Written as DNA, the CDR3 is TGTGCCAGCAGCGTAGGACGGAACACTGAAGCTTTCTTT. The whole variable domain, filled in from reference TRBV9 and TRBJ1-1, reads DSGVTQTPKHLITATGQRVTLRCSPRSGDLSVYWYQQSLDQGLQFLIQYYNGEERAKGNILERFSAQQFPDLHSELNLSSLELGDSALYFCASSVGRNTEAFFGQGTRLTVV.

This clone occurred a few times. The rearrangement joins TRBV2 to TRBJ2-4, with no clear D. This CDR3 has 13 residues. The V gene lost 8 bases and the J gene lost 5 bases, with 13 bases spanning the gap. From germline, CDR1 is SNHLY and CDR2 FYNNEI. The DNA for the CDR3 is TGTGCCAGCGGCGCCACCACGGAAAACATTCAGTACTTC. It translates to CASGATTENIQYF.

This clone showed up just once. The rearrangement joins TRBV11-1 to TRBJ1-1; D remains unclear. CDR3 length: 12 amino acids. CDR1 and CDR2 (germline): SGHAT, FQDESV (reference sequence). V shed 1 base and J shed 7 bases, with 7 bases lying between them. CDR3 in amino acids: CASSLDEGEAFF. For the CDR3, the DNA is TGTGCCAGCAGCTTAGACGAGGGTGAAGCTTTCTTT.

Points on this clone: This sample includes further DNA sequences coding for the same CDR3. V is TRBV7-2 and J is TRBJ2-3, with TRBD2 matching over 11 bases. CDR1 and CDR2 from the germline V gene are SGHTA and FQGNSA. After removal of 5 bases from V and 1 base from J, the junction contained 5 bases not matched to a gene. This CDR3 contains 16 residues. CDR3 sequence: CASSPRLAGRTDTQYF. The CDR3 region has the DNA TGTGCCAGCAGCCCCAGACTAGCGGGGCGCACAGATACGCAGTATTTT.

This clone was observed a handful of times. The gene calls are TRBV30 and TRBJ2-7, with D tentatively TRBD2 (5 bases). Between the trimmed V and J ends, which lost 7 bases and 3 bases, there was a span of 22 bases. Germline assignment: CDR1 GTSNPN and CDR2 SVGIG (reference sequence). The CDR3 length is 15 residues. The CDR3 region is CALKRRLTPFYEQYF. CDR3 nucleotide sequence: TGTGCCTTAAAGCGGAGGCTAACCCCTTTCTACGAGCAGTACTTC.

This clone was detected only a few times. The V call is TRBV7-2, the J call TRBJ1-1, with D tentatively TRBD1 (5 bases). Per the germline V gene, CDR1 is SGHTA and CDR2 is FQGNSA. CDR3 length equals 14 residues. Trimming took 5 bases from V and 3 from J, leaving 13 bases between them. CDR3 sequence: CASSTSPGHTEAFF. CDR3 nucleotides: TGTGCCAGCAGCACCTCCCCAGGGCACACTGAAGCTTTCTTT.

This clone occurred a few times. This sample includes further DNA sequences coding for the same CDR3. The V call is TRBV5-4, the J call TRBJ2-3; D is possibly TRBD1 (5 bases). Germline-derived CDR1 and CDR2 are SGHNT and YYREEE (reference sequence). The CDR3 consists of 14 residues. V lost 4 bases and J 0 bases, leaving 9 bases between the germline ends. The chain's CDR3 is CASSLTGSTDTQYF. The CDR3 DNA sequence: TGTGCCAGCAGCCTAACAGGTAGCACAGATACGCAGTATTTT.

A word on this clone: This sample also contains other DNA sequences that code for the same CDR3. The chain links TRBV7-9 to TRBJ2-5; the match to TRBD1 covers 9 bases. Trimming removed 5 bases from V and 2 bases from J; junction bases left unmatched: 3. Per the germline V gene, CDR1 is SEHNR and CDR2 is FQNEAQ (reference sequence). The CDR3 runs 14 residues. CDR3 nucleotide sequence: TGTGCCAGCAGCCCGGGACAGGGACAAGAGACCCAGTACTTC. It is translated as CASSPGQGQETQYF. The full variable domain, with the rest looked up from reference TRBV7-9 and TRBJ2-5, is DTGVSQNPRHKITKRGQNVTFRCDPISEHNRLYWYRQTLGQGPEFLTYFQNEAQLEKSRLLSDRFSAERPKGSFSTLEIQRTEQGDSAMYLCASSPGQGQETQYFGPGTRLLVL.

The DNA of the CDR3 is TGTGCCAGCAGCAAAGATCAATCGGGAGGGTTAGGCACCGGGGAGCTGTTTTTT. Encoded protein: CASSKDQSGGLGTGELFF. This sequence joins TRBV21-1 and TRBJ2-2; the table's D gene call, TRBD2, was not cross checked with the DNA. TRBV21-1 is classified as a pseudogene. This CDR3 has 18 residues.

This clone came up many times. The junction does not match germline at one end; this may be a read error. V and J are TRBV5-4 and TRBJ2-4; tentative D call: TRBD2 (6 bases). CDR3 length equals 13 residues. Per germline, CDR1 SGHNT and CDR2 YYREEE (reference sequence). CDR3 in DNA: TGTGCCAGCAGCTCCGGGCCGACGTATCCCCGGGGGTTC. Encoded protein: CASSSGPTYPRGF.